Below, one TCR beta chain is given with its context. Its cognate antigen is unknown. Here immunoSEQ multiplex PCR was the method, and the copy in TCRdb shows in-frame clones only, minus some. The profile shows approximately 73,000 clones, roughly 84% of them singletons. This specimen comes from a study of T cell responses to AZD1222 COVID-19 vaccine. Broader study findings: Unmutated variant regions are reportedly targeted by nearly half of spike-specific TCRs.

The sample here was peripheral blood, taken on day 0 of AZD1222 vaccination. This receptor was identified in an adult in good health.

The CDR3, as DNA: TGCGCCAGCAGCTTGCGGCCTGCTCCCTACGAGCAGTACTTC. Translated: CASSLRPAPYEQYF. The chain uses TRBV5-1 and TRBJ2-7; no firm D call. V lost 1 base to trimming and J lost 2 bases, with 10 bases between them. The CDR3 runs 14 residues. Germline V gene data show CDR1 as SGHRS and CDR2 as YFSETQ.